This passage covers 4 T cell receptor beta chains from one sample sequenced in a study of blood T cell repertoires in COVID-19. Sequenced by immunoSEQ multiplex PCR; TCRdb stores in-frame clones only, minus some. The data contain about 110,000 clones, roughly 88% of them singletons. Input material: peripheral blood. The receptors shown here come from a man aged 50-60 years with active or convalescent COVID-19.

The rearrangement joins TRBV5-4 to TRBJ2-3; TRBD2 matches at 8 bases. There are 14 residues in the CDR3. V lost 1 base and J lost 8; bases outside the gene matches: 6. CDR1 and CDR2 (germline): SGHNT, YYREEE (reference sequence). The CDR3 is CASSLSGGPGTQYF. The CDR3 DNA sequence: TGTGCCAGCAGCTTGTCGGGAGGGCCGGGTACGCAGTATTTT.

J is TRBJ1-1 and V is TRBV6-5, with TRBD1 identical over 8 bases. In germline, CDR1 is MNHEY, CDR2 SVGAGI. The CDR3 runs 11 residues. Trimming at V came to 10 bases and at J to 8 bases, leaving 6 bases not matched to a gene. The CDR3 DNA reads TGTGCCACCTCCGGGACAGGAGAAGCTTTCTTT. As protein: CATSGTGEAFF.

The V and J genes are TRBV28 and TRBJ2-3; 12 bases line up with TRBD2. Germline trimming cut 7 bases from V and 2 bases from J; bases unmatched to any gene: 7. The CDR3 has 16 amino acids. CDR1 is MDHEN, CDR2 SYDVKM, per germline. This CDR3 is CASNQLAGGPTDTQYF. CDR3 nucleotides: TGTGCCAGCAACCAACTAGCGGGAGGCCCCACAGATACGCAGTATTTT.

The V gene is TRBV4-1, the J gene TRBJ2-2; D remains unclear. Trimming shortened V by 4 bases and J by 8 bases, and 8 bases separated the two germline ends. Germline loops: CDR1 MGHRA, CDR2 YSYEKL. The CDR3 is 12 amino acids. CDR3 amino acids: CASSLPSGELFF. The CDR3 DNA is TGCGCCAGCAGCCTCCCTTCGGGGGAGCTGTTTTTT.